The entry that follows covers one T cell receptor beta chain sequence. Its antigen is currently unknown. These data belong to a study of T cells expressing NK-cell markers. Researchers built TCR beta cDNA using 5'RACE template switching with UMIs. TCRdb processed the 5' RACE reads again and assigns one entry to each CDR3 protein, with no DNA. This sample contains under 600,000 distinct CDR3 sequences. The V gene's germline CDR1 is LNHNV and CDR2 YYDKDF (reference sequence). The CDR3 totals 14 residues. The study's findings and limits: For about six donors, the dominant NKG2C+ clonotypes made up about 1.0-7.5% of their CD8+ T cells.

The receptor's source is a woman in her forties or fifties in good health. The J gene is TRBJ2-7, the V gene TRBV15; TCRdb calls TRBD2, which cannot be checked without DNA. Input material: blood T cells: a sorted CD56 or NKG2C T cell subset, CD4+ or CD8+ T cells, or bulk PBMC T cells (not recorded which). The CDR3 sequence is CATGRLAGGHEQYF. Variable domain in full (rest from reference TRBV15 and TRBJ2-7): DAMVIQNPRYQVTQFGKPVTLSCSQTLNHNVMYWYQQKSSQAPKLLFHYYDKDFNNEADTPDNFQSRRPNTSFCFLDIRSPGLGDTAMYLCATGRLAGGHEQYFGPGTRLTVT.